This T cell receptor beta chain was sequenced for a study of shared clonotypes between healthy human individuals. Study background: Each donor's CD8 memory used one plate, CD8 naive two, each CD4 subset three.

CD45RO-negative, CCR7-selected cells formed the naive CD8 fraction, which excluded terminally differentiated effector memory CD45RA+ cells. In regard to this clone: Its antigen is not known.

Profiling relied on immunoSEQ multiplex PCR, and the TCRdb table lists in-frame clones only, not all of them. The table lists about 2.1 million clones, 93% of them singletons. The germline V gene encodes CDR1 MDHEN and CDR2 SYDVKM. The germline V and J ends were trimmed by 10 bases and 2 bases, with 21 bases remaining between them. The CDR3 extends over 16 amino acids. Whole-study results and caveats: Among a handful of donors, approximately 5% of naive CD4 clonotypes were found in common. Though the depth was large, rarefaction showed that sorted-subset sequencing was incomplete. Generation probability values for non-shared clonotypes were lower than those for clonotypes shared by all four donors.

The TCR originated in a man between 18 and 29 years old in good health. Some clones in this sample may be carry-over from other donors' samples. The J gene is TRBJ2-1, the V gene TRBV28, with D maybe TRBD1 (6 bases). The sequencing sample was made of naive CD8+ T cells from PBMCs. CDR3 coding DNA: TGTGCCATCCATGGGCCCGGGTGGGACACCTACAATGAGCAGTTCTTC. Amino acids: CAIHGPGWDTYNEQFF. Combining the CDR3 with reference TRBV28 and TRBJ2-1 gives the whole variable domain DVKVTQSSRYLVKRTGEKVFLECVQDMDHENMFWYRQDPGLGLRLIYFSYDVKMKEKGDIPEGYSVSREKKERFSLILESASTNQTSMYLCAIHGPGWDTYNEQFFGPGTRLTVL.